Following are 23 T cell receptor beta chains from one sample sequenced in a study of blood T cell repertoires in COVID-19. This table comes from immunoSEQ multiplex PCR, and its TCRdb copy is limited to in-frame clones, with some not included. Of around 57,000 clones listed, 80% to 90% are singletons. Sequences were obtained from peripheral blood. The source of these receptors is a human donor with active COVID-19. The donor label of this sample is uncertain.

The rearrangement uses TRBV9 and TRBJ2-7, with TRBD2 as a possible D gene (6 bases). The CDR3 covers 15 residues. The V end lost 0 bases, the J end lost 7 bases, and 17 bases lay between the germline ends. Per germline, CDR1 SGDLS and CDR2 YYNGEE. The CDR3 region is CASSVGGEAPSEQYF. CDR3 in DNA: TGTGCCAGCAGCGTAGGAGGGGAGGCCCCCTCGGAGCAGTACTTC.

The chain combines TRBV7-6 with TRBJ2-7, with 7 bases matching TRBD1. J gave up 2 bases and V 0 bases, and 10 bases lay outside the gene matches. The length of the CDR3 is 17 residues. Looked up from germline, CDR1 is SGHVS and CDR2 is FNYEAQ. This CDR3 is CASSLASGRQGAYEQYF. The CDR3 coding sequence is TGTGCCAGCAGCTTAGCGTCGGGTCGGCAGGGGGCCTACGAGCAGTACTTC.

The J gene is TRBJ1-5, the V gene TRBV6-5; 9 bases are shared with TRBD1. The CDR3 sequence is 15 residues long. V dropped 2 bases and J dropped 5; count of bases not matched to a gene: 4. Germline V gene data show CDR1 as MNHEY and CDR2 as SVGAGI. CDR3: CASSYGGQGHQPQHF. The CDR3 DNA is TGTGCCAGCAGTTACGGGGGACAGGGCCATCAGCCCCAGCATTTT.

The J gene is TRBJ2-1, the V gene TRBV27, with D perhaps matching TRBD2 (6 bases). The CDR3 runs to 14 residues. Germline lookup yields CDR1 MNHEY and CDR2 SMNVEV (reference sequence). Trimming left V 6 bases short and J 6 bases short, with 15 bases between. CDR3 region: CASSLGGDFNEQFF. For the CDR3, the DNA is TGTGCCAGCAGCTTAGGCGGGGACTTCAATGAGCAGTTCTTC.

This clone was seen just once. This chain connects TRBV30 to TRBJ2-1; 14 bases align to TRBD2. The junction had 8 bases not matched to a gene; V was cut back by 2 bases and J by 5 bases. The CDR3 totals 17 residues. The V gene's germline CDR1 is GTSNPN and CDR2 SVGIG (reference sequence). This CDR3 is CAWSSLRTSGGNNEQFF. The CDR3 coding sequence is TGTGCCTGGAGTTCACTTCGGACTAGCGGGGGGAACAATGAGCAGTTCTTC.

The chain joins TRBV10-2 to TRBJ2-5; 10 positions match TRBD2. The CDR3 extends over 16 amino acids. The J segment lost 6 bases and the V segment lost 2 bases, leaving 9 bases of the junction unmatched. Germline lookup yields CDR1 WSHSY and CDR2 SAAADI. The CDR3 coding sequence is TGCGCCAGCAGTGAGCTAGCGGGAGTGGTTCTGCAGACCCAGTACTTC. This sequence encodes CASSELAGVVLQTQYF.

This sequence joins TRBV6-5 and TRBJ2-7; 11 nucleotides line up with TRBD2. CDR3 size: 13 residues. V lost 7 bases and J lost 6; bases outside the gene matches: 5. The germline CDR1 and CDR2 sequences are MNHEY and SVGAGI. CDR3 residues: CASKTSGSGEQYF. CDR3 sequence (DNA): TGTGCCAGCAAAACTAGCGGGAGTGGCGAGCAGTACTTC.

The gene calls are TRBV3-1 (or the pseudogene TRBV3-2) and TRBJ2-7; 8 bases are a match to TRBD2. J gave up 1 base and V 2 bases, and 4 bases lay outside the gene matches. CDR1 and CDR2 (germline): LGHDT, YNNKEL (reference sequence). CDR3 size: 15 residues. The CDR3 loop is CASSQMASGSYEQYF. CDR3 nucleotides: TGTGCCAGCAGCCAAATGGCTAGCGGGTCCTACGAGCAGTACTTC.

V and J are TRBV5-1 and TRBJ2-1; no definite D call. CDR1 and CDR2 from the germline V gene are SGHRS and YFSETQ. The germline V and J ends were trimmed by 0 bases and 0 bases, with 7 bases remaining between them. This CDR3 comprises 15 residues. The CDR3: CASSLGGYSYNEQFF. As DNA, the CDR3 is TGCGCCAGCAGCTTGGGAGGATACTCCTACAATGAGCAGTTCTTC.

This clone came up a few times. The V and J genes are TRBV25-1 and TRBJ1-1; D is perhaps TRBD1 (6 bases). V lost 6 bases and J 5 bases, leaving 7 bases between the germline ends. CDR1 is MGHDK and CDR2 is SYGVNS in the germline V gene. CDR3 size: 11 residues. The CDR3 DNA is TGTGCCAGCAGGAGGGGGACTGAAGCTTTCTTT. It yields the protein CASRRGTEAFF.

The chain carries TRBV6-5 and TRBJ1-2, with D possibly TRBD1 on 5 matching bases. Germline lookup yields CDR1 MNHEY and CDR2 SVGAGI. The CDR3 has 11 amino acids. V lost 6 bases to trimming and J lost 4 bases, with 6 bases between them. In nucleotides, the CDR3 is TGTGCCAGCAGGGACATCTATGGCTACACCTTC. This gives the protein CASRDIYGYTF.

The rearrangement joins TRBV5-1 to TRBJ1-3; unclear D gene. V shed 3 bases and J shed 8 bases, with 9 bases lying between them. Germline V CDR1 and CDR2: SGHRS, YFSETQ. This CDR3 comprises 12 residues. The CDR3 sequence is CASSSTADTIYF. The CDR3 DNA is TGCGCCAGCAGCTCTACAGCGGACACCATATATTTT.

The chain combines TRBV27 with TRBJ1-5, with a weak D call TRBD1 (6 bases). The CDR3 totals 13 residues. Trimming left V 4 bases short and J 5 bases short, with 9 bases between. Germline V CDR1 and CDR2: MNHEY, SMNVEV (reference sequence). In DNA, the CDR3 is TGTGCCAGCAGTTCGTACAGGGATCAGCCCCAGCATTTT. The encoded protein is CASSSYRDQPQHF.

V is TRBV5-1 and J is TRBJ2-7, with 7 bases lining up with TRBD1. This CDR3 is built from 15 residues. Looked up from germline, CDR1 is SGHRS and CDR2 is YFSETQ. J lost 0 bases, V lost 2 bases, and 5 bases had no gene match. CDR3 residues: CASSFGQVSSYEQYF. CDR3 sequence (DNA): TGCGCCAGCAGCTTTGGACAGGTCAGCTCCTACGAGCAGTACTTC.

The chain recombines TRBV10-2 with TRBJ1-2; 12 bases are a match to TRBD1. The CDR3 extends over 18 amino acids. The germline CDR1 and CDR2 sequences are WSHSY and SAAADI. J gave up 0 bases and V 3 bases, and 8 bases lay outside the gene matches. The DNA for the CDR3 is TGCGCCAGCAGTGACCCAGGGACAGGGGGCGTCGCTAACTATGGCTACACCTTC. This sequence encodes CASSDPGTGGVANYGYTF.

Only a few counts were recorded for this clone. DNA of the CDR3: TGTGCCAGCAGCTTAGAGGGACAGATCTATGGCTACACCTTC. Translating gives CASSLEGQIYGYTF. The rearrangement joins TRBV7-9 to TRBJ1-2; TRBD1 agrees at 7 bases. The length of the CDR3 is 14 residues. Germline CDR1 reads SEHNR; CDR2 reads FQNEAQ (reference sequence). The junction had 3 bases not matched to a gene; V was cut back by 1 base and J by 4 bases.

The DNA of the CDR3 is TGTGCCAGCTCACTTGGGGCCTCCCAAGAGACCCAGTACTTC. This codes for CASSLGASQETQYF. The chain joins TRBV18 to TRBJ2-5, with D perhaps matching TRBD1 (5 bases). CDR3 length: 14 residues. Germline CDR1 KGHSH, CDR2 LQKENI. V lost 4 bases to trimming and J lost 1 base, with 10 bases between them.

This rearrangement joins TRBV5-7 to TRBJ2-5, with D possibly TRBD1 on 5 matching bases. TRBV5-7 is filed as an ORF, its function uncertain. This CDR3 contains 15 residues. The V end lost 1 base, the J end lost 3 bases, and 13 bases lay between the germline ends. The CDR3 bases are TGTGCCAGCAGCTTGCGTAGGGGTTGGGAAGAGACCCAGTACTTC. As protein: CASSLRRGWEETQYF.

The chain is built from TRBV12-3 or TRBV12-4 and TRBJ2-1, with D perhaps TRBD2 (6 bases). Trimming stripped 3 bases from V and 8 bases from J, with 11 bases between. CDR3 length equals 13 residues. Here the CDR3 reads CASSFWGDDEQFF. The DNA of the CDR3 is TGTGCCAGCAGTTTTTGGGGGGACGATGAGCAGTTCTTC.

This chain links TRBV24-1 with TRBJ2-7; tentative D call: TRBD1 (5 bases). This CDR3 contains 13 residues. Germline loops: CDR1 KGHDR, CDR2 SFDVKD. V was shortened by 3 bases and J by 3 bases, with 8 bases between the two germline ends. Here the CDR3 reads CATSDTGRYEQYF. CDR3 coding DNA: TGTGCCACCAGTGATACAGGTCGCTACGAGCAGTACTTC.

This chain joins TRBV3-1 (or the pseudogene TRBV3-2) and TRBJ2-7; tentative D call: TRBD1 (6 bases). Trimming removed 4 bases from V and 6 bases from J, with 19 bases in between. Germline CDR1 is LGHDT and CDR2 is YNNKEL (reference sequence). The CDR3 extends over 15 amino acids. The CDR3 sequence: CASSPLGPGGSEQYF. The DNA for the CDR3 is TGTGCCAGCAGCCCCCTGGGCCCTGGGGGCTCCGAGCAGTACTTC.

The rearrangement joins TRBV4-3 to TRBJ2-7; 7 bases map to TRBD1. This CDR3 has 18 amino acids. Trimming cost V 0 bases and J 0 bases; bases outside gene matches: 11. Per germline, CDR1 LGHNA and CDR2 YSLEER. CDR3 protein: CASSQDGVGGHLSYEQYF. For the CDR3, the DNA is TGCGCCAGCAGCCAAGATGGAGTAGGGGGCCACCTCTCCTACGAGCAGTACTTC.

The genes are TRBV7-2 and TRBJ2-7; D is possibly TRBD2 (5 bases). V lost 5 bases and J 0 bases, leaving 11 bases between the germline ends. Germline CDR1 reads SGHTA; CDR2 reads FQGNSA. This CDR3 contains 14 residues. The CDR3 loop is CASSRTLSSYEQYF. Here the CDR3 DNA reads TGTGCCAGCAGCCGGACTCTCAGCTCCTACGAGCAGTACTTC.